The T cell receptor (beta chain) described here comes from a study of blood T cell repertoires in COVID-19. The wider study: Specimens from acute and convalescent COVID-19 originated in the United States, Italy and Spain. In each case, the material was cDNA or gDNA derived from T cells, B-cell-depleted T cells, or PBMCs.

As originally analysed: Reference gene primer amplification gave nucleated cell count estimates. Generated by immunoSEQ multiplex PCR, the TCRdb table keeps only in-frame clones and is missing some. V and J calls and clone size are given by that table; D and trimming were obtained from the DNA. The table shows some 150,000 clones, with 87% occurring only once. The CDR3 consists of 14 residues. Germline V lookup: CDR1 LNHDA, CDR2 SQIVND (reference sequence). Losses at the gene ends were 6 bases for V and 1 base for J; bases not matched to a gene: 2. The receptor's source is a woman aged 50 to 60 with acute or convalescent COVID-19. Input material: peripheral blood. This chain links TRBV19 with TRBJ2-3; TRBD2 aligns across 9 bases. In DNA, the CDR3 is TGTGCCAGTAGGTCTAGCGGGGGCACAGATACGCAGTATTTT. It codes for CASRSSGGTDTQYF.